The rows below give T cell receptor beta chains drawn from one sample of a study of early T cells in non-severe SARS-CoV-2 infection. TCRdb used MiXCR to reprocess the 5' RACE reads, holding one entry per CDR3 protein. The sample lists 40,000 to 50,000 distinct CDR3 sequences; around 6.9% were seen once. Specimen: whole blood. All receptors come from an adult who was a healthcare worker with PCR-confirmed SARS-CoV-2 infection or an uninfected control (not recorded which). CDR3s include the opening cysteine and the closing phenylalanine or tryptophan. D genes are given only for firm matches. Clone size is not always given. Where it is, it says once, few, many or a class for expanded clones.

J gene,clone size,V gene,D gene,CDR3 DNA,CDR3 protein
TRBJ2-7,many,TRBV3-1,-,TGTGCCAGCAGCCAACTCAGAGGCTCCTACGAGCAGTACTTC,CASSQLRGSYEQYF
TRBJ1-1,many,TRBV30,-,TGTGCCTGGAGTTGGACCGAGAACACTGAAGCTTTCTTT,CAWSWTENTEAFF
TRBJ2-5,many,TRBV3-1,-,TGTGCCAGCAGCCAAGATCCAGGGGCCGCCGGGGAGACCCAGTACTTC,CASSQDPGAAGETQYF
TRBJ1-3,few,TRBV7-8,-,TGTGCCAGCAGGGCTGGAAACACCATATATTTT,CASRAGNTIYF
TRBJ1-2,few,TRBV20-1,-,TGCAGTGCTAGAGATCTGGGCAACTCGGGCTACACCTTC,CSARDLGNSGYTF
TRBJ1-6,few,TRBV19,-,TGTGCCAGTAGTAACTATGGCAGGGAAGGATCACCCCTCCACTTT,CASSNYGREGSPLHF
TRBJ2-5,many,TRBV6-5,-,TGTGCCAGCAGTTACGCGGCAGGCCCAGGGCGAGAGACCCAGTACTTC,CASSYAAGPGRETQYF
TRBJ1-1,-,TRBV10-2,-,TGCGCCAGCCGACCGACAAGGGAAAACACTGAAGCTTTCTTT,CASRPTRENTEAFF
TRBJ2-7,-,TRBV5-1,TRBD2,TGCGCCAGCAGCTCAGGCGGGGCGGCGGGGGATTACGAGCAGTACTTC,CASSSGGAAGDYEQYF
TRBJ2-3,many,TRBV6-6,-,TGTGCCAGCAGTTACAGGGGTCGTACAGATACGCAGTATTTT,CASSYRGRTDTQYF
TRBJ2-5,-,TRBV20-1,TRBD2,TGCAGTTCCCGCGGGACTAGCCAAGAGACCCAGTACTTC,CSSRGTSQETQYF
TRBJ1-1,-,TRBV7-2,TRBD1,TGTGCCAGCAGCTCTCCAGGGGGGGTAACTGGAGCTTTCTTT,CASSSPGGVTGAFF
TRBJ2-1,many,TRBV6-5,-,TGTGCCAGCAGTTACACCCCGGCCCACAATGAGCAGTTCTTC,CASSYTPAHNEQFF
TRBJ1-4,-,TRBV29-1,TRBD1,TGCAGCGTTTCAATCTCCCTCAGGGGGGGGGATGAAAAACTGTTTTTT,CSVSISLRGGDEKLFF
TRBJ1-1,many,TRBV5-1,TRBD1,TGCGCCAGCAGCCAGGGCGACAGGGGAGAGGCTTTCTTT,CASSQGDRGEAFF
TRBJ1-1,many,TRBV9,-,TGTGCCAGCAGCGCCCGATCGACAGGTCCTGAAGCTTTCTTT,CASSARSTGPEAFF
TRBJ2-1,few,TRBV5-1,TRBD1,TGCGCCAGCAGCTTGGGGACAGGGAGCTACAATGAGCAGTTCTTC,CASSLGTGSYNEQFF
TRBJ1-2,few,TRBV3-1,TRBD1,TGTGCCAGCAGTCCGTTACAGGGGCAGGCTGGCTACACCTTC,CASSPLQGQAGYTF
TRBJ1-2,many,TRBV29-1,-,TGCAGCGTTCGATTTCTCGGCTATGGCTACACCTTC,CSVRFLGYGYTF
TRBJ2-7,few,TRBV18,-,TGTGCCAGCTCACCGGCCGGGACCTTTGCCGAGCAGTACTTC,CASSPAGTFAEQYF
TRBJ2-3,many,TRBV7-2,TRBD2,TGTGCCAGCAGCTTAATGTCGGCTAGCGGGGGTAGCACAGATACGCAGTATTTT,CASSLMSASGGSTDTQYF
TRBJ1-1,few,TRBV6-1,-,TGTGCCAGCAGTGAACGTGATAGAACTGAAGCTTTCTTT,CASSERDRTEAFF
TRBJ2-3,-,TRBV20-1,TRBD2,TGCAGTGCTAGACCTTACCGTAGCGGGGGATTGACAGATACGCAGTATTTT,CSARPYRSGGLTDTQYF